A single sample gave rise to the 25 T cell receptor beta chains below, sequenced in a study of OX40 agonist ivuxolimab in advanced cancers. Assay used: immunoSEQ multiplex PCR; TCRdb lists only in-frame clones, some missing. The sample gives about 69,000 clones, roughly 90% of which show up once; 0.3% is in the top ten. Sequences were derived from CD4+ or CD8+ T cells sorted from blood, sampled in a trial of the OX40 agonist ivuxolimab. Receptors originate from an adult with an advanced solid tumor such as melanoma, head and neck, liver or kidney cancer.

The V and J genes are TRBV7-3 and TRBJ2-1; possibly TRBD2 for D (6 bases). Germline CDR1 and CDR2: SGHTA and FQGTGA. V was cut by 1 base and J by 6 bases, with 13 bases left in between. The CDR3 totals 15 residues. The DNA for the CDR3 is TGTGCCAGCAGCTTAAAAGGGTCTAGCGTCAATGAGCAGTTCTTC. Translation gives CASSLKGSSVNEQFF.

The chain has TRBV11-2 and TRBJ2-1; possibly TRBD2 for D (6 bases). V lost 2 bases and J 2 bases, leaving 10 bases between the germline ends. The CDR3 spans 15 residues. Germline-derived CDR1 and CDR2 are SGHAT and FQNNGV. This CDR3 reads CASSLRRGTYNEQFF. The CDR3, as DNA: TGTGCCAGCAGCTTAAGGAGGGGAACCTACAATGAGCAGTTCTTC.

The chain combines TRBV5-1 with TRBJ2-2; weak D call: TRBD1 (6 bases). Germline CDR1 reads SGHRS; CDR2 reads YFSETQ. This CDR3 contains 15 residues. V was cut by 0 bases and J by 5 bases, with 11 bases left in between. The CDR3 nucleotides read TGCGCCAGCAGCTTGGCAGGGGAAAGGACCGGGGAGCTGTTTTTT. It codes for CASSLAGERTGELFF.

This chain connects TRBV2 to TRBJ2-2, with unresolved D. The CDR3 has 15 amino acids. Germline loops: CDR1 SNHLY, CDR2 FYNNEI. The germline V and J ends were trimmed by 5 bases and 6 bases, with 16 bases remaining between them. The DNA of the CDR3 is TGTGCCAGCAGTCAACCCCTCAATTGGGCCGGGGAGCTGTTTTTT. Protein: CASSQPLNWAGELFF.

V is TRBV7-9 and J is TRBJ2-3; 12 bases agree with TRBD2. V lost 5 bases, J lost 4 bases, and 10 bases stayed unmatched. The germline CDR1 and CDR2 sequences are SEHNR and FQNEAQ (reference sequence). This CDR3 contains 17 residues. The CDR3 here is CASSARASGRAPDTQYF. CDR3 DNA sequence: TGTGCCAGCAGCGCCCGAGCTAGCGGGAGGGCCCCAGATACGCAGTATTTT.

The V gene is TRBV5-1, the J gene TRBJ1-1; TRBD1 is a possible D gene (5 bases). This CDR3 has 16 amino acids. Looked up from germline, CDR1 is SGHRS and CDR2 is YFSETQ. Trimming took off 2 bases at V and 0 bases at J, with 14 bases between the two ends. This chain's CDR3 is CASSFAAGFVNTEAFF. DNA of the CDR3: TGCGCCAGCAGCTTTGCAGCAGGGTTTGTGAACACTGAAGCTTTCTTT. Variable domain in full (rest from reference TRBV5-1 and TRBJ1-1): KAGVTQTPRYLIKTRGQQVTLSCSPISGHRSVSWYQQTPGQGLQFLFEYFSETQRNKGNFPGRFSGRQFSNSRSEMNVSTLELGDSALYLCASSFAAGFVNTEAFFGQGTRLTVV.

This clone was counted a single time. The V gene is TRBV7-2, the J gene TRBJ2-7; D is perhaps TRBD1 (6 bases). Germline V lookup: CDR1 SGHTA, CDR2 FQGNSA. CDR3 length equals 13 residues. V lost 5 bases and J lost 5, with 13 bases in between. The CDR3 bases are TGTGCCAGCAGCGTTCTAGGGGGTCACGAGCAGTACTTC. It yields the protein CASSVLGGHEQYF.

This chain uses TRBV12-5 with TRBJ2-3; 9 nucleotides match TRBD2. Looked up from germline, CDR1 is LGHNT and CDR2 is FRNRAP. V lost 10 bases to trimming and J lost 2 bases; unmatched junction nucleotides: 7. The CDR3 is 14 residues long. CDR3 nucleotides: TGTGCTACCTTAGCGGGAGCTAACACAGATACGCAGTATTTT. It specifies CATLAGANTDTQYF.

This clone was detected only once. The chain employs TRBV19 and TRBJ1-1; no reliable D call. Per the germline V gene, CDR1 is LNHDA and CDR2 is SQIVND (reference sequence). There are 15 residues in the CDR3. V was trimmed by 6 bases and J by 1 base, leaving 15 bases between them. The CDR3 protein is CASRVEPEANTEAFF. The CDR3 DNA reads as TGTGCCAGTAGAGTAGAGCCCGAGGCGAACACTGAAGCTTTCTTT.

V gene TRBV20-1 combines with J gene TRBJ1-1; D unresolved. The germline V and J ends were trimmed by 5 bases and 1 base, with 5 bases remaining between them. There are 11 residues in the CDR3. CDR1 and CDR2 (germline): DFQATT, SNEGSKA (reference sequence). In nucleotides, the CDR3 is TGCAGTGCTTCAACGAACACTGAAGCTTTCTTT. It encodes CSASTNTEAFF.

The genes are TRBV20-1 and TRBJ2-5; D gene unclear. The length of the CDR3 is 11 residues. Per germline, CDR1 DFQATT and CDR2 SNEGSKA (reference sequence). V gave up 6 bases and J gave up 4 bases, with 9 bases separating them. The CDR3 DNA reads as TGCAGTGCAACACAGATAGAGACCCAGTACTTC. This encodes CSATQIETQYF.

This chain joins TRBV7-8 and TRBJ2-5, with TRBD2 matching 10 bases. Germline CDR1 is SGHVS and CDR2 is FQNEAQ. The CDR3 loop spans 16 amino acids. The J segment lost 5 bases and the V segment lost 1 base, leaving 7 bases of the junction unmatched. CDR3 sequence (DNA): TGTGCCAGCAGCTTAGTAATAGCGGGAGGCGGGGAGACCCAGTACTTC. This sequence encodes CASSLVIAGGGETQYF.

V and J are TRBV12-1 and TRBJ2-1. TRBV12-1 is shown as a pseudogene. This CDR3 comprises 15 residues. This CDR3 reads CASSFVRCSYNEQFF. CDR3 nucleotides: TGTGCCAGCAGCTTTGTCCGATGCTCCTACAATGAGCAGTTCTTC.

The table lists this clone with a few counts. CDR3 protein: CASSHGMAATNEKLFF. The CDR3 nucleotides read TGCGCCAGCAGCCACGGGATGGCCGCAACTAATGAAAAACTGTTTTTT. This chain connects TRBV5-1 to TRBJ1-4; D not resolved. The CDR3 has 16 amino acids. With 4 bases removed from V and 0 bases from J, the gap between germline ends came to 13 bases. Germline CDR1 SGHRS, CDR2 YFSETQ.

CDR3 residues: CASSLTLKGGETQYF. The CDR3, as DNA: TGTGCCAGCAGCTTAACGTTAAAGGGAGGGGAGACCCAGTACTTC. The chain uses TRBV7-3 and TRBJ2-5; 7 positions match TRBD2. Per germline, CDR1 SGHTA and CDR2 FQGTGA. The CDR3 extends over 15 amino acids. The ends lost 0 bases at V and 5 bases at J; junction bases unmatched: 6.

The CDR3 here is CAGGAGRDYGYTF. The CDR3 nucleotides read TGTGCCGGAGGAGCAGGTAGAGACTATGGCTACACCTTC. J is TRBJ1-2 and V is TRBV30; D is uncertain. Per the germline V gene, CDR1 is GTSNPN and CDR2 is SVGIG (reference sequence). Trimming removed 8 bases at V and 3 bases at J, with 16 bases between. CDR3 length: 13 residues.

The chain joins TRBV18 to TRBJ1-1, with D tentatively TRBD1 (5 bases). The CDR3 is made up of 13 amino acids. Deletions cut 2 bases from V and 4 bases from J, with 8 bases between. Germline-derived CDR1 and CDR2 are KGHSH and LQKENI. The CDR3 loop is CASSPVGATEAFF. The CDR3 DNA reads TGTGCCAGCTCACCAGTAGGGGCCACTGAAGCTTTCTTT. The complete variable domain, with remaining parts taken from reference TRBV18 and TRBJ1-1, reads NAGVMQNPRHLVRRRGQEARLRCSPMKGHSHVYWYRQLPEEGLKFMVYLQKENIIDESGMPKERFSAEFPKEGPSILRIQQVVRGDSAAYFCASSPVGATEAFFGQGTRLTVV.

The chain couples TRBV11-2 to TRBJ1-1; 8 nucleotides match TRBD1. The CDR3 is 15 residues long. The germline CDR1 and CDR2 sequences are SGHAT and FQNNGV. The V segment lost 4 bases and the J segment 2 bases; nucleotides outside the gene matches: 6. CDR3 region: CASSSGTGVNTEAFF. CDR3 in DNA: TGTGCCAGCAGCTCGGGGACAGGCGTCAACACTGAAGCTTTCTTT.

The chain joins TRBV5-1 to TRBJ1-5, with 11 nucleotides matching TRBD1. Per germline, CDR1 SGHRS and CDR2 YFSETQ. V gave up 4 bases and J gave up 10 bases; unmatched junction bases: 7. The CDR3 consists of 14 residues. In DNA form, the CDR3 reads TGCGCCAGCAGCCCCCAGGGGACAGGGGGACCCCAGCATTTT. Translated, it gives CASSPQGTGGPQHF.

The chain joins TRBV6-1 to TRBJ2-1; TRBD1 aligns across 9 bases. With 6 bases clipped from V and 8 bases from J, the junction kept 2 bases outside the gene matches. The CDR3 consists of 12 residues. The germline gives CDR1 MNHNS, CDR2 SASEGT. In nucleotides, the CDR3 is TGTGCCAGCAGAGGGACAGGGTATGAGCAGTTCTTC. Translating gives CASRGTGYEQFF.

V and J are TRBV5-6 and TRBJ2-5; D is possibly TRBD1 (6 bases). The CDR3 length is 13 residues. Deletions cut 3 bases from V and 2 bases from J, with 8 bases between. Germline-derived CDR1 and CDR2 are SGHDT and YYEEEE. CDR3 DNA: TGTGCCAGCAGCTCCGACAGGCAAGAGACCCAGTACTTC. This sequence encodes CASSSDRQETQYF. The full variable domain, completed using reference TRBV5-6 and TRBJ2-5, is DAGVTQSPTHLIKTRGQQVTLRCSPKSGHDTVSWYQQALGQGPQFIFQYYEEEERQRGNFPDRFSGHQFPNYSSELNVNALLLGDSALYLCASSSDRQETQYFGPGTRLLVL.

The chain combines TRBV28 with TRBJ2-7; 10 nucleotides match TRBD2. This CDR3 region has 14 residues. With 4 bases clipped from V and 3 bases from J, the junction kept 3 bases outside the gene matches. CDR1 MDHEN and CDR2 SYDVKM come from the germline V gene. The CDR3 nucleotides are TGTGCCAGCAGTTCACTAGCGGGGCACTACGAGCAGTACTTC. It codes for CASSSLAGHYEQYF. Filled out from reference TRBV28 and TRBJ2-7, the complete variable domain reads DVKVTQSSRYLVKRTGEKVFLECVQDMDHENMFWYRQDPGLGLRLIYFSYDVKMKEKGDIPEGYSVSREKKERFSLILESASTNQTSMYLCASSSLAGHYEQYFGPGTRLTVT.

The V gene is TRBV9, the J gene TRBJ2-2; D gene uncertain. The germline V gene encodes CDR1 SGDLS and CDR2 YYNGEE. The CDR3 has 14 amino acids. Trimming removed 3 bases at V and 1 base at J, with 7 bases between. The CDR3 sequence: CASSGPLNTGELFF. The CDR3 DNA follows: TGTGCCAGCAGCGGACCCCTGAACACCGGGGAGCTGTTTTTT.

The chain combines TRBV6-5 with TRBJ2-7, with 9 bases that match TRBD2. The V segment lost 6 bases and the J segment 9 bases; nucleotides outside the gene matches: 15. The CDR3 spans 15 residues. CDR1 and CDR2 from the germline V gene are MNHEY and SVGAGI. The CDR3 reads CASRKLAGAAAGQYF. The CDR3 DNA sequence: TGTGCCAGCAGGAAATTAGCGGGAGCCGCGGCAGGGCAGTACTTC.

The chain joins TRBV7-3 to TRBJ2-4; the match to TRBD2 covers 9 bases. V was pared by 5 bases and J by 7 bases, with 9 bases of the junction left unmatched. This CDR3 region has 15 residues. The V gene's germline CDR1 is SGHTA and CDR2 FQGTGA. The CDR3 sequence: CASSPTGLAMNIQYF. As DNA, the CDR3 is TGTGCCAGCAGCCCGACTGGACTAGCGATGAACATTCAGTACTTC. The full variable domain, with the rest looked up from reference TRBV7-3 and TRBJ2-4, is GAGVSQTPSNKVTEKGKYVELRCDPISGHTALYWYRQSLGQGPEFLIYFQGTGAADDSGLPNDRFFAVRPEGSVSTLKIQRTERGDSAVYLCASSPTGLAMNIQYFGAGTRLSVL.